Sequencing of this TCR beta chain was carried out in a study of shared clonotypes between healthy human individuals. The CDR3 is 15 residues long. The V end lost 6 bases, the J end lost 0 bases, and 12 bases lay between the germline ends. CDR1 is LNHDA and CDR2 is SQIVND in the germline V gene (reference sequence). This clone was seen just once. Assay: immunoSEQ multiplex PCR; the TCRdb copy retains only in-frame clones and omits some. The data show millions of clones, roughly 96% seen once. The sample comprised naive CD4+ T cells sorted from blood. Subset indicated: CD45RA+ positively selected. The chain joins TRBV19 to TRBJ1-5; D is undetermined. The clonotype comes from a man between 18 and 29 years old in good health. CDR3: CASRTSTYSNQPQHF. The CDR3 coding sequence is TGTGCCAGTAGGACGAGTACCTATAGCAATCAGCCCCAGCATTTT.